Below, 15 T cell receptor beta chains from the same sample are listed, as sequenced in a study of shared clonotypes between healthy human individuals. Profiling relied on immunoSEQ multiplex PCR, and the TCRdb table lists in-frame clones only, not all of them. The data show fewer than 650,000 clones, with 76% seen just once and approximately 12% held by the top ten. What was sequenced was PBMCs. The receptors stem from a woman aged 40 to 55 in good health. Some clones in this sample may be carry-over from other donors' samples.

A remark on this clone: A far bigger clonotype differs at one base, so this is likely a read error. This sequence joins TRBV28 and TRBJ2-7; the match to TRBD2 covers 7 bases. Germline assignment: CDR1 MDHEN and CDR2 SYDVKM. V gave up 7 bases and J gave up 1 base; unmatched junction bases: 10. This CDR3 has 15 residues. The CDR3 DNA reads TGTGCCAGCATCGGACTAGGATGGGTTTCCTACGAGCAGTACTTC. It is translated as CASIGLGWVSYEQYF.

The chain joins TRBV4-1 to TRBJ1-3; D not resolved. Trimming took 5 bases from V and 0 from J, leaving 14 bases between them. This CDR3 has 16 amino acids. Per the germline V gene, CDR1 is MGHRA and CDR2 is YSYEKL. The CDR3 protein is CASSEGRGSSGNTIYF. The CDR3 nucleotides are TGCGCCAGCAGCGAAGGACGGGGAAGCTCTGGAAACACCATATATTTT.

The rearrangement uses TRBV11-1 and TRBJ1-5; 7 nucleotides match TRBD1. V dropped 4 bases and J dropped 7; count of bases not matched to a gene: 4. This CDR3 contains 13 residues. Germline CDR1 and CDR2: SGHAT and FQDESV (reference sequence). CDR3 bases: TGTGCCAGCAGCTCAACAGGGGAACAGCCCCAGCATTTT. Translation gives CASSSTGEQPQHF.

This clone showed up just a few times. This may be a read error: a much more frequent sequence differs by one nucleotide. Other DNA sequences within the sample encode an identical CDR3. This rearrangement joins TRBV28 to TRBJ2-2, with D tentatively TRBD2 (5 bases). The CDR3 has 15 residues. Germline CDR1 reads MDHEN; CDR2 reads SYDVKM. V was trimmed by 6 bases and J by 0 bases, leaving 11 bases between them. CDR3 bases: TGTGCCAGCAGCTCCGGGGAGTCGAACACCGGGGAGCTGTTTTTT. It yields the protein CASSSGESNTGELFF.

Of note for this clone: This clone may be a read error of a much larger clone one base away. The same CDR3 can be traced to other DNA sequences in this sample. V and J are TRBV6-1 and TRBJ2-1, with 7 bases matching TRBD2. V was pared by 2 bases and J by 2 bases, with 6 bases of the junction left unmatched. The germline gives CDR1 MNHNS, CDR2 SASEGT. The CDR3 consists of 16 residues. The CDR3 protein is CASSETSVLPYNEQFF. The CDR3 DNA reads as TGTGCCAGCAGTGAAACTAGCGTACTACCCTACAATGAGCAGTTCTTC.

As for this clone: A much larger clone differs from this one at a single base, so this may be a read error. This sequence joins TRBV7-8 and TRBJ1-3; 10 nucleotides agree with TRBD2. The DNA end is more similar to TRBJ2-2, so the J call may be wrong. CDR1 is SGHVS and CDR2 is FQNEAQ in the germline V gene. This CDR3 is 17 amino acids long. The CDR3 region has the DNA TGTGTCAGCAGCCTCCTCGGACTAGCGGCGAACACCGGGGAGCTGTTTTTT. Translated: CVSSLLGLAANTGELFF.

In the case of this clone: Other DNA sequences from this sample encode an identical CDR3 as well. This chain links TRBV15 with TRBJ2-1, with 11 nucleotides matching TRBD2. CDR3 size: 16 residues. Germline-derived CDR1 and CDR2 are LNHNV and YYDKDF (reference sequence). The V segment lost 0 bases and the J segment 6 bases; nucleotides outside the gene matches: 4. The CDR3 DNA is TGTGCCACCAGCAGAGACTTAGCGGGAGGGGGCAATGAGCAGTTCTTC. Its protein product is CATSRDLAGGGNEQFF. Full variable domain (remainder filled in from reference TRBV15 and TRBJ2-1): DAMVIQNPRYQVTQFGKPVTLSCSQTLNHNVMYWYQQKSSQAPKLLFHYYDKDFNNEADTPDNFQSRRPNTSFCFLDIRSPGLGDTAMYLCATSRDLAGGGNEQFFGPGTRLTVL.

The V call is TRBV7-3, the J call TRBJ2-3; D perhaps matches TRBD2 (5 bases). From germline, CDR1 is SGHTA and CDR2 FQGTGA. V lost 5 bases, J lost 0 bases, and 6 bases lay in between. The CDR3 length is 13 residues. CDR3 region: CASSRTSTDTQYF. CDR3 in DNA: TGTGCCAGCAGCAGGACTAGCACAGATACGCAGTATTTT.

This chain uses TRBV2 with TRBJ2-1; D uncertain. The V gene lost 2 bases and the J gene lost 0 bases, with 11 bases spanning the gap. There are 16 residues in the CDR3. Germline CDR1 and CDR2: SNHLY and FYNNEI. The CDR3: CASSEFFRSSYNEQFF. The CDR3 DNA sequence: TGTGCCAGCAGTGAATTCTTCAGGAGCTCCTACAATGAGCAGTTCTTC.

The chain links TRBV29-1 to TRBJ2-1; weak D call: TRBD2 (6 bases). CDR1 SQVTM and CDR2 ANQGSEA come from the germline V gene. V was shortened by 1 base and J by 6 bases, with 22 bases between the two germline ends. This CDR3 comprises 17 residues. The CDR3 DNA reads as TGCAGCGTTGAAGCTGTGTGGGCCGGGAGCGGGCTCAATGAGCAGTTCTTC. This gives the protein CSVEAVWAGSGLNEQFF.

The chain carries TRBV5-1 and TRBJ2-1; 10 bases fit TRBD2. Germline-derived CDR1 and CDR2 are SGHRS and YFSETQ. The CDR3 contains 15 residues. The V gene end was trimmed by 4 bases and the J gene end by 0 bases; junction bases not matched to a gene: 1. The CDR3 loop reads CASSPSGSSYNEQFF. CDR3 DNA: TGCGCCAGCAGCCCTAGCGGGAGCTCCTACAATGAGCAGTTCTTC.

The chain uses TRBV5-8 and TRBJ1-5, with TRBD1 matching 10 bases. Trimming took 4 bases from V and 7 from J; bases not matched to a gene: 5. Germline CDR1 is SGHTS and CDR2 is YDEGEE. This CDR3 is built from 14 residues. This chain's CDR3 is CASSPGQGWQPQHF. In nucleotides, the CDR3 is TGTGCCAGCAGCCCGGGACAGGGGTGGCAGCCCCAGCATTTT.

The chain joins TRBV6-1 to TRBJ1-2, with a tentative D call TRBD1 (5 bases). The V gene lost 7 bases and the J gene lost 3 bases, with 18 bases spanning the gap. The CDR3 extends over 15 amino acids. Germline CDR1 and CDR2: MNHNS and SASEGT. This chain's CDR3 is CASTRGVEGYYGYTF. CDR3 DNA: TGTGCCAGCACAAGAGGGGTTGAGGGTTACTATGGCTACACCTTC.

In regard to this clone: Germline is not matched at one junction end, which may reflect a read error. CDR3 region: CASSLNMGQPQHF. CDR3 bases: TGTGCTAGCAGCTTAAATATGGGTCAGCCCCAGCATTTT. This chain uses TRBV7-7 with TRBJ1-5; D uncertain. CDR1 and CDR2 from the germline V gene are SSHAT and FNYEAQ (reference sequence). The CDR3 is 13 residues long.

The chain is built from TRBV11-2 and TRBJ2-3; the D is unclear. From germline, CDR1 is SGHAT and CDR2 FQNNGV. CDR3 length: 13 amino acids. Trimming took 5 bases from V and 2 from J, leaving 8 bases between them. Here the CDR3 DNA reads TGTGCCAGCAGCCCTCCCAACACAGATACGCAGTATTTT. Encoded protein: CASSPPNTDTQYF.